Each of the 12 T cell receptor beta chains below was sequenced from the same sample in a study of shared clonotypes between healthy human individuals (dated by TCRdb to 2018 to 2021). Libraries were made using the immunoSEQ multiplex PCR assay. TCRdb carries this immuneACCESS record with in-frame sequences only. Its versions omit some clonotypes, under half of them owing to an unresolved V gene in the studies checked, with the rest unexplained. The sample has roughly 520,000 clones on record, around 96% of them singletons. Together, the top ten hold around 0.067% of the sample. Sequences were obtained from naive CD4+ T cells sorted from blood. The cell subset or site label for this specimen denotes: CD45RA+ positively selected. These receptors all come from a woman in her 30s in good health.

CDR3: CASSFSSGRGSYNSPLHF. CDR3 coding DNA: TGTGCCAGCAGCTTCAGCAGCGGGAGGGGCTCCTATAATTCACCCCTCCACTTT. The J gene is TRBJ1-6, the V gene TRBV5-6; TRBD1 is a possible D gene (5 bases). The CDR3 covers 18 residues. In germline, CDR1 is SGHDT, CDR2 YYEEEE. The ends were cut back, 2 bases at V and 0 bases at J, with 15 bases in the middle.

This sequence joins TRBV20-1 and TRBJ1-2; no definite D call. CDR3 length: 10 amino acids. Germline V gene sequence: CDR1 DFQATT, CDR2 SNEGSKA (reference sequence). The V end lost 3 bases, the J end lost 5 bases, and 4 bases lay between the germline ends. Here the CDR3 DNA reads TGCAGTGCTAGTCCGTATGGCTACACCTTC. Translation gives CSASPYGYTF.

The chain is built from TRBV5-4 and TRBJ2-1; 8 bases match TRBD1. V shed 4 bases, J shed 10 bases, and the junction held 10 bases outside the gene matches. The CDR3 sequence is 14 residues long. Germline V gene data show CDR1 as SGHNT and CDR2 as YYREEE (reference sequence). The CDR3 DNA reads as TGTGCCAGCAGCGGGAAGGACAGGGCGGGGGAGCAGTTCTTC. The encoded protein is CASSGKDRAGEQFF.

The chain uses TRBV19 and TRBJ2-3; D is unresolved. The CDR3 spans 15 residues. V lost 4 bases and J 6 bases, leaving 17 bases between the germline ends. Looked up from germline, CDR1 is LNHDA and CDR2 is SQIVND (reference sequence). This CDR3 reads CASSTTASRTDTQYF. The CDR3, as DNA: TGTGCCAGTAGTACTACAGCGTCTAGAACTGATACGCAGTATTTT. Looking up the rest from reference TRBV19 and TRBJ2-3 gives the full variable domain: DGGITQSPKYLFRKEGQNVTLSCEQNLNHDAMYWYRQDPGQGLRLIYYSQIVNDFQKGDIAEGYSVSREKKESFPLTVTSAQKNPTAFYLCASSTTASRTDTQYFGPGTRLTVL.

The chain couples TRBV29-1 to TRBJ2-7; D not resolved. This CDR3 region has 14 residues. The V gene lost 7 bases and the J gene lost 0 bases, with 16 bases spanning the gap. Per germline, CDR1 SQVTM and CDR2 ANQGSEA. The CDR3 is CSANAGHSSYEQYF. For the CDR3, the DNA is TGCAGCGCCAATGCCGGGCACAGCTCCTACGAGCAGTACTTC.

The chain employs TRBV19 and TRBJ2-4; 7 bases agree with TRBD2. V gave up 6 bases and J gave up 4 bases; unmatched junction bases: 6. CDR3 length: 14 amino acids. Germline V lookup: CDR1 LNHDA, CDR2 SQIVND (reference sequence). Written as DNA, the CDR3 is TGTGCCAGTAGAACCGGGACTAAAAAAAACATTCAGTACTTC. Protein product: CASRTGTKKNIQYF.

This rearrangement joins TRBV28 to TRBJ1-3; no clear D gene. The V end was cut by 5 bases, the J end by 3 bases, with 5 bases between. Germline-derived CDR1 and CDR2 are MDHEN and SYDVKM. This CDR3 contains 12 residues. The CDR3 coding sequence is TGTGCCAGCAGTATCAATGGAAACACCATATATTTT. Translation gives CASSINGNTIYF.

The rearrangement uses TRBV20-1 and TRBJ2-7, with unresolved D. The CDR3 is 10 amino acids. Trimming stripped 3 bases from V and 4 bases from J, with 4 bases between. Germline lookup yields CDR1 DFQATT and CDR2 SNEGSKA (reference sequence). This CDR3 is CSASQYEQYF. For the CDR3, the DNA is TGCAGTGCTAGTCAGTACGAGCAGTACTTC.

This clone was recorded once. The V gene is TRBV14, the J gene TRBJ2-5; 9 bases line up with TRBD2. The J call may be mistaken, given a closer DNA end match to TRBJ2-7. The germline gives CDR1 SGHDN, CDR2 FVKESK. The CDR3 spans 15 residues. CDR3 amino acids: CASSPRLAEFYEQYF. CDR3 in DNA: TGTGCCAGCAGCCCACGACTAGCGGAATTCTACGAGCAGTACTTC.

The chain is built from TRBV30 and TRBJ1-1; the match to TRBD1 covers 7 bases. The V gene end was trimmed by 3 bases and the J gene end by 4 bases; junction bases not matched to a gene: 5. The CDR3 spans 13 residues. CDR1 and CDR2 from the germline V gene are GTSNPN and SVGIG (reference sequence). CDR3 sequence reads: CAWSPGGATEAFF. In DNA form, the CDR3 reads TGTGCCTGGAGCCCAGGGGGGGCCACTGAAGCTTTCTTT.

The rearrangement links TRBV30 to TRBJ2-2, with TRBD2 matching over 14 bases. Trimming took 8 bases from V and 3 from J; bases not matched to a gene: 11. The CDR3 sequence is 17 residues long. Germline lookup yields CDR1 GTSNPN and CDR2 SVGIG (reference sequence). CDR3 sequence reads: CAGRRLAGGPYTGELFF. DNA for the CDR3: TGTGCCGGCCGCAGACTAGCGGGAGGGCCGTACACCGGGGAGCTGTTTTTT.

This clone was detected only once. The rearrangement joins TRBV7-9 to TRBJ1-6; maybe TRBD1 (5 bases). The CDR3 runs to 15 residues. Trimming took 6 bases from V and 0 from J, leaving 9 bases between them. The germline CDR1 and CDR2 sequences are SEHNR and FQNEAQ (reference sequence). CDR3 loop: CASRGTSSYNSPLHF. DNA of the CDR3: TGTGCCAGCAGAGGGACTAGCTCCTATAATTCACCCCTCCACTTT.